This T cell receptor (beta chain) was recovered during a study of CD8 T cells in ankylosing spondylitis. Notes on the study in general: Seven to nine highly homologous variants formed a TCR beta motif that appeared characteristic of ankylosing spondylitis blood. According to the report, clones linked to the disease were significantly enriched in matched synovial fluid samples taken from ankylosing spondylitis patients.

The table lists this clonotype with many counts. The antigen remains unidentified. Deletions cut 5 bases from V and 6 bases from J, with 7 bases between. CDR3 size: 11 residues. In making TCR beta libraries, quantitative 5'-RACE with molecular barcodes was used. MiXCR, run by TCRdb on the 5' RACE reads, gives a single entry per CDR3 protein. The sample lists a few hundred thousand distinct CDR3 sequences, 9.5% to 13% occurring once. The clonotype originates from a female donor with ankylosing spondylitis or in good health (not recorded which). V usage is TRBV12-3 or TRBV12-4 and J usage is TRBJ1-1; D unclear. The specimen was blood, either unsorted or a sorted T cell fraction (not recorded which). CDR3 in DNA: TGTGCCAGCAGTCGGAGTCCTGAAGCTTTCTTT. Its protein is CASSRSPEAFF.